This T cell receptor (beta chain) originates from a study of blood T cell repertoires in COVID-19. Membership in each cohort depended on participant-reported clinical history. This clone appeared a single time. Profiled with immunoSEQ multiplex PCR; TCRdb holds only in-frame clones, not every one. Here the sample spans fewer than 350,000 clones, around nine tenths being singletons. The CDR3 spans 10 residues. Trimming at V came to 9 bases and at J to 6 bases, leaving 1 base not matched to a gene. Germline assignment: CDR1 WNHNN and CDR2 SYGVQD (reference sequence). V is TRBV10-1 and J is TRBJ1-2; 7 nucleotides align to TRBD1. The receptor's source is a woman aged 40-49 years who had recovered from COVID-19. The sequenced sample was PBMCs or T cells enriched from blood (not recorded which). CDR3: CARDRDGYTF. The CDR3 DNA is TGCGCCAGAGACAGGGATGGCTACACCTTC.